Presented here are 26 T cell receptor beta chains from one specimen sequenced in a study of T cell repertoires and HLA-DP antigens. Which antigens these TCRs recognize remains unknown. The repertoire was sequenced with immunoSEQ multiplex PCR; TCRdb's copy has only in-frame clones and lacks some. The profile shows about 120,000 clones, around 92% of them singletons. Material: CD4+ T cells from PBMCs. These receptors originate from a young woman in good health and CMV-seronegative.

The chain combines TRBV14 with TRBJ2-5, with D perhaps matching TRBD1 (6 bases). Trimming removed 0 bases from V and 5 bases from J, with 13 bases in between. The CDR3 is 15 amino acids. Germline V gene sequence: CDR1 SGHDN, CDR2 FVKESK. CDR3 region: CASSQDRGSGETQYF. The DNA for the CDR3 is TGTGCCAGCAGCCAAGACAGGGGCTCTGGGGAGACCCAGTACTTC. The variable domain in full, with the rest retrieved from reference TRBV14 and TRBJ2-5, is EAGVTQFPSHSVIEKGQTVTLRCDPISGHDNLYWYRRVMGKEIKFLLHFVKESKQDESGMPNNRFLAERTGGTYSTLKVQPAELEDSGVYFCASSQDRGSGETQYFGPGTRLLVL.

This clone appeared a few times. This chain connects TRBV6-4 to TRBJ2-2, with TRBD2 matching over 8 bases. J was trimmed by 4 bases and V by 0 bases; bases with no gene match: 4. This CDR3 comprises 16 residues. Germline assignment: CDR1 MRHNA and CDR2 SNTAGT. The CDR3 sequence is CASSDSAGATTGELFF. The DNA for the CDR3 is TGTGCCAGCAGTGACTCAGCGGGAGCCACCACCGGGGAGCTGTTTTTT.

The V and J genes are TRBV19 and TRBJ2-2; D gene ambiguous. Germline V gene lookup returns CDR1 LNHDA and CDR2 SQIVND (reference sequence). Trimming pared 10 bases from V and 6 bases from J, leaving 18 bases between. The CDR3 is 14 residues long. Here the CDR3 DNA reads TGTGCCACACGAATCGGGCCGCACTCCGGGGAGCTGTTTTTT. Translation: CATRIGPHSGELFF.

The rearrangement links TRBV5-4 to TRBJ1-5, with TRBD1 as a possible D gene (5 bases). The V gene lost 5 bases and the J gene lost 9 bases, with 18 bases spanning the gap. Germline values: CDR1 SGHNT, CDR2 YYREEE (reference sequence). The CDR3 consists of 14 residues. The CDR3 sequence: CASREGPEGPPQHF. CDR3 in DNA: TGTGCCAGCAGAGAGGGACCCGAGGGACCGCCCCAGCATTTT.

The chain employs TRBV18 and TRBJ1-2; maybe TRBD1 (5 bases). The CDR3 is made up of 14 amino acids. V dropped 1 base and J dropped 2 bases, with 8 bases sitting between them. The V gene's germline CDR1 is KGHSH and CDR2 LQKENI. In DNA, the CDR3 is TGTGCCAGCTCACCACAGCCAGGGAACTATGGCTACACCTTC. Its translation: CASSPQPGNYGYTF. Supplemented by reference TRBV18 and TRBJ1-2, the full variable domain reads NAGVMQNPRHLVRRRGQEARLRCSPMKGHSHVYWYRQLPEEGLKFMVYLQKENIIDESGMPKERFSAEFPKEGPSILRIQQVVRGDSAAYFCASSPQPGNYGYTFGSGTRLTVV.

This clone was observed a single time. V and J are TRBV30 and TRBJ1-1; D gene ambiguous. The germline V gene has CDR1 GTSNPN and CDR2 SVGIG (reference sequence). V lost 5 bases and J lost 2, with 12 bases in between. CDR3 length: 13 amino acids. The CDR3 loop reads CAWDKTSNTEAFF. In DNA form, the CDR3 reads TGTGCCTGGGACAAGACTAGTAACACTGAAGCTTTCTTT. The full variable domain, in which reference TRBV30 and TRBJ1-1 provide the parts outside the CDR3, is SQTIHQWPATLVQPVGSPLSLECTVEGTSNPNLYWYRQAAGRGLQLLFYSVGIGQISSEVPQNLSASRPQDRQFILSSKKLLLSDSGFYLCAWDKTSNTEAFFGQGTRLTVV.

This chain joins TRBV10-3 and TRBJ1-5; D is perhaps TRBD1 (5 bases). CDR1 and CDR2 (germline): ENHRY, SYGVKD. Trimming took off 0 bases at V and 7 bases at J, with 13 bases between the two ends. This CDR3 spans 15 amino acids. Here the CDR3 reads CAISESAGEGQPQHF. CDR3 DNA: TGTGCCATCAGTGAGTCGGCGGGGGAGGGACAGCCCCAGCATTTT.

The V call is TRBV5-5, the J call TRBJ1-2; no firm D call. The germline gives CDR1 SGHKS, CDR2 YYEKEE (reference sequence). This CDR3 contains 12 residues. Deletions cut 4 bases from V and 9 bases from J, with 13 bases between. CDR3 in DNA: TGTGCCAGCAGCCCATCATTGACAAGCTACACCTTC. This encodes CASSPSLTSYTF.

CDR3 coding DNA: TGTGCCAGCAGTAGACAGGTCTTGAACACTGAAGCTTTCTTT. Translated: CASSRQVLNTEAFF. V usage is TRBV2 and J usage is TRBJ1-1, with D perhaps matching TRBD1 (6 bases). The CDR3 runs to 14 residues. The germline V and J ends were trimmed by 5 bases and 0 bases, with 10 bases remaining between them. Per germline, CDR1 SNHLY and CDR2 FYNNEI.

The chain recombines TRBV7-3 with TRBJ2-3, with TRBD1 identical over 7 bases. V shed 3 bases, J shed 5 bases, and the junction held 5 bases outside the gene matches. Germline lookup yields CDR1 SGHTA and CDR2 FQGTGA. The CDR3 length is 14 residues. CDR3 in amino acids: CASSLRGPRDTQYF. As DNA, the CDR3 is TGTGCCAGCAGCTTGAGGGGGCCAAGAGATACGCAGTATTTT. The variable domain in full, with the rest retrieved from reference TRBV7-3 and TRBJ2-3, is GAGVSQTPSNKVTEKGKYVELRCDPISGHTALYWYRQSLGQGPEFLIYFQGTGAADDSGLPNDRFFAVRPEGSVSTLKIQRTERGDSAVYLCASSLRGPRDTQYFGPGTRLTVL.

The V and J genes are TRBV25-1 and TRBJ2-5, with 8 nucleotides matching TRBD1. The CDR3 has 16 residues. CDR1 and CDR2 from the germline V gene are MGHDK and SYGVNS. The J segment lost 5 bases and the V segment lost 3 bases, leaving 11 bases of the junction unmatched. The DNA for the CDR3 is TGTGCCAGCAGTGAGCCCGGACAGGGTGGAGGGGAGACCCAGTACTTC. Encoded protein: CASSEPGQGGGETQYF.

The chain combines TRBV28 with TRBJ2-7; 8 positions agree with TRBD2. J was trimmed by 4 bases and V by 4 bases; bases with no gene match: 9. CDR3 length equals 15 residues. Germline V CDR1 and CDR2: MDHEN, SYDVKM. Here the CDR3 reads CASSSPSGSLYEQYF. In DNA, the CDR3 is TGTGCCAGCAGTTCCCCCAGCGGGAGTCTGTACGAGCAGTACTTC.

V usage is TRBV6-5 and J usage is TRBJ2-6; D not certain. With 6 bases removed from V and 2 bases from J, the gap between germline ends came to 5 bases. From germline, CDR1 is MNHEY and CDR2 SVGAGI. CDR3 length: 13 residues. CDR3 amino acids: CASRLPGANVLTF. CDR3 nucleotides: TGTGCCAGCAGGCTTCCTGGGGCCAACGTCCTGACTTTC.

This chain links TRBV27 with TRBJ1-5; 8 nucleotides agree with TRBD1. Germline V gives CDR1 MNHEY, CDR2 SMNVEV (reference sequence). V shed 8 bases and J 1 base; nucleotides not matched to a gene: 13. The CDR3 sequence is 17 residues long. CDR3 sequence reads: CASGFLTGGKSNQPQHF. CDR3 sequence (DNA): TGTGCCAGCGGCTTCCTCACAGGGGGTAAGAGCAATCAGCCCCAGCATTTT.

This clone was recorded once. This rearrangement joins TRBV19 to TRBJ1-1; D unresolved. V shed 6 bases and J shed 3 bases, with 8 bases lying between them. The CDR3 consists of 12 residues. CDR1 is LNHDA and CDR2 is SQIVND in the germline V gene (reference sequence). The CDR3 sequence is CASRLRDTEAFF. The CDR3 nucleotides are TGTGCCAGTAGACTCCGGGACACTGAAGCTTTCTTT.

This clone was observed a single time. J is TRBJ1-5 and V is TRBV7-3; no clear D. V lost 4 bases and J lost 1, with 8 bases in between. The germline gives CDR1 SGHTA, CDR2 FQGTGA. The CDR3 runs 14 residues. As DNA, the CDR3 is TGTGCCAGCAGCTCCCAAGCAAGCAATCAGCCCCAGCATTTT. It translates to CASSSQASNQPQHF.

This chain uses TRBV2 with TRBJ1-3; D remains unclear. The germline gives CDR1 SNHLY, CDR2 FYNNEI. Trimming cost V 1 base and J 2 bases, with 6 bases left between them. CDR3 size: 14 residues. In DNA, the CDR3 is TGTGCCAGCAGTGAAGGGAGGGCTGGAAACACCATATATTTT. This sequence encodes CASSEGRAGNTIYF.

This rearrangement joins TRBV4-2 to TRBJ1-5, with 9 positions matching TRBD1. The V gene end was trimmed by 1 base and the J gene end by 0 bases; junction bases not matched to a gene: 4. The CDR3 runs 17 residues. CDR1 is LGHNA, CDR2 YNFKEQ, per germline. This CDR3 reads CASSQGTGDYSNQPQHF. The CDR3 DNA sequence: TGTGCCAGCAGCCAAGGGACAGGGGATTATAGCAATCAGCCCCAGCATTTT.

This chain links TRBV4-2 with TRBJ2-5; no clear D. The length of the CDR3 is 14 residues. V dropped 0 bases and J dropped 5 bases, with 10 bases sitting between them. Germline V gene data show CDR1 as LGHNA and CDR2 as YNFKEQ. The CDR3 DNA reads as TGTGCCAGCAGCCAAGATTGGGGTAAGGAGACCCAGTACTTC. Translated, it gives CASSQDWGKETQYF.

The CDR3 region is CASSSYRGANTEAFF. DNA for the CDR3: TGTGCCAGCAGCTCCTACAGGGGCGCGAACACTGAAGCTTTCTTT. This chain connects TRBV11-2 to TRBJ1-1; 7 nucleotides agree with TRBD1. Germline-derived CDR1 and CDR2 are SGHAT and FQNNGV. The junction had 6 bases not matched to a gene; V was cut back by 4 bases and J by 1 base. The CDR3 runs 15 residues.

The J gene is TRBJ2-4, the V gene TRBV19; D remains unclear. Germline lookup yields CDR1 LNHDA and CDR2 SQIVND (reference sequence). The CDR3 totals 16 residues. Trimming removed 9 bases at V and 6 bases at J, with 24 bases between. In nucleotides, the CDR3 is TGTGCCAGCGCCGCCACACCCTTGGAACAAATAAACATTCAGTACTTC. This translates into CASAATPLEQINIQYF.

The CDR3 sequence: CASSVFSSGANVLTF. The CDR3 DNA reads TGTGCCAGCAGCGTATTCAGCTCTGGGGCCAACGTCCTGACTTTC. The chain is built from TRBV9 and TRBJ2-6, with unresolved D. The CDR3 is 15 residues long. V was cut by 1 base and J by 0 bases, with 5 bases left in between. Per germline, CDR1 SGDLS and CDR2 YYNGEE.

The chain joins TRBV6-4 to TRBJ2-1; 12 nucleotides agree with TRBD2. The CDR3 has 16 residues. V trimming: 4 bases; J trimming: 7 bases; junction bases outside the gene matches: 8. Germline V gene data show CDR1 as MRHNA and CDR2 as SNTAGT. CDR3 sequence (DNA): TGTGCCAGCAGTGTACATCTAGCGGGGGGGCCAAATGAGCAGTTCTTC. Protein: CASSVHLAGGPNEQFF.

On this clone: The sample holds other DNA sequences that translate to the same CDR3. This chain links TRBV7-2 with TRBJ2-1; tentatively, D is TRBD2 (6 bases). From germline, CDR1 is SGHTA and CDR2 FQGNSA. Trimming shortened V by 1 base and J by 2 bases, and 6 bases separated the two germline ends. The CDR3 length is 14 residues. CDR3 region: CASSLGLAYNEQFF. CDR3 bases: TGTGCCAGCAGCTTAGGACTAGCCTACAATGAGCAGTTCTTC.

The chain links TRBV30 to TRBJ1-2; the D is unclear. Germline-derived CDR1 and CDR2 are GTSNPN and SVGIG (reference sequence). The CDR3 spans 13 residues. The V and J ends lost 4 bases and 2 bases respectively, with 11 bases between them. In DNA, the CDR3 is TGTGCCTGGAACCCCTCGGGGAACTATGGCTACACCTTC. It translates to CAWNPSGNYGYTF. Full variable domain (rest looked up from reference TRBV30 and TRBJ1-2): SQTIHQWPATLVQPVGSPLSLECTVEGTSNPNLYWYRQAAGRGLQLLFYSVGIGQISSEVPQNLSASRPQDRQFILSSKKLLLSDSGFYLCAWNPSGNYGYTFGSGTRLTVV.

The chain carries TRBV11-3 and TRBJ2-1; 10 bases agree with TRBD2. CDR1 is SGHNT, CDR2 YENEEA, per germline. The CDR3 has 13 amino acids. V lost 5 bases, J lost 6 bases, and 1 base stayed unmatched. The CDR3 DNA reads TGTGCCAGCAGCCGGACTAGCGGCAATGAGCAGTTCTTC. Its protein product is CASSRTSGNEQFF. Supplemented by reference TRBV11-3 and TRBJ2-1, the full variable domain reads EAGVVQSPRYKIIEKKQPVAFWCNPISGHNTLYWYLQNLGQGPELLIRYENEEAVDDSQLPKDRFSAERLKGVDSTLKIQPAELGDSAVYLCASSRTSGNEQFFGPGTRLTVL.